Below are 20 T cell receptor beta chains sequenced from a single sample in a study of response to subunit inactivated influenza vaccine. TCRdb called the RT-PCR reads again in MiXCR, with one record for every CDR3 protein. The sample carries about 520,000 distinct CDR3 sequences, less than 30% recorded once. This sample comprised CD4+ T cells sorted from PBMCs, obtained more than 4 days after vaccination. These TCRs come from a man aged 45 to 65 who received an inactivated influenza vaccine.

This clonotype was counted only a few times. The CDR3 protein is CASSQLRSSHTQYF. In DNA, the CDR3 is TGTGCCAGCAGTCAACTCCGTAGTTCTCATACGCAGTATTTT. The V gene is TRBV6-1, the J gene TRBJ2-3; no firm D call. Germline CDR1 is MNHNS and CDR2 is SASEGT. The CDR3 is 14 residues long. Trimming removed 5 bases from V and 7 bases from J, with 16 bases in between.

This clonotype was seen only a few times. This rearrangement joins TRBV4-2 to TRBJ2-7; 8 bases agree with TRBD1. The CDR3 length is 15 residues. Germline V gives CDR1 LGHNA, CDR2 YNFKEQ. The trim removed 4 bases at V and 3 bases at J, leaving 8 bases unmatched. The DNA of the CDR3 is TGTGCCAGCAGCCCCCCAGGACAGGGAAACTACGAGCAGTACTTC. This codes for CASSPPGQGNYEQYF.

This clonotype was found a few times. The chain uses TRBV10-3 and TRBJ2-3; D not resolved. The V gene lost 0 bases and the J gene lost 4 bases, with 11 bases spanning the gap. CDR3 size: 15 residues. The germline CDR1 and CDR2 sequences are ENHRY and SYGVKD. The CDR3 DNA sequence: TGTGCCATCAGTGAGTCGGTGGCAGGTGCAGATACGCAGTATTTT. This gives the protein CAISESVAGADTQYF.

This chain joins TRBV10-3 and TRBJ2-3, with 8 bases lining up with TRBD1. There are 14 residues in the CDR3. CDR1 is ENHRY, CDR2 SYGVKD, per germline. The trim removed 4 bases at V and 4 bases at J, leaving 4 bases unmatched. In nucleotides, the CDR3 is TGTGCCATCAGTGCCGGCAGGGGGCCAGATACGCAGTATTTT. Amino acids: CAISAGRGPDTQYF.

This clonotype was seen a few times. The J gene is TRBJ1-1, the V gene TRBV12-3 or TRBV12-4; D may be TRBD1 (6 bases). This CDR3 has 16 amino acids. V lost 1 base and J lost 4, with 16 bases in between. CDR3: CASSLVGGAGITEAFF. CDR3 bases: TGTGCCAGCAGTTTAGTAGGGGGGGCTGGGATCACTGAAGCTTTCTTT.

This clonotype was counted ten times or more. The V gene is TRBV5-1, the J gene TRBJ2-2, with TRBD1 as a possible D gene (6 bases). Per the germline V gene, CDR1 is SGHRS and CDR2 is YFSETQ. V dropped 4 bases and J dropped 4 bases, with 17 bases sitting between them. CDR3 length equals 16 residues. In nucleotides, the CDR3 is TGCGCCAGCAGCGAGGTTGCAGGGGCTCTCACCGGGGAGCTGTTTTTT. It is translated as CASSEVAGALTGELFF.

This clonotype was observed many times. V is TRBV28 and J is TRBJ2-3; D assignment may be TRBD1 or TRBD2 (5 bases each). V lost 8 bases to trimming and J lost 4 bases, with 19 bases between them. The CDR3 covers 15 residues. Germline V lookup: CDR1 MDHEN, CDR2 SYDVKM. DNA of the CDR3: TGTGCCAGCCGACTTCGGGGCCCAAGGCCAGATACGCAGTATTTT. Its translation is CASRLRGPRPDTQYF.

The gene calls are TRBV7-9 and TRBJ2-3; D is unresolved. Trimming cost V 10 bases and J 5 bases, with 13 bases left between them. CDR1 and CDR2 from the germline V gene are SEHNR and FQNEAQ (reference sequence). The CDR3 is made up of 12 amino acids. The CDR3 sequence is CATRRSVDTQYF. The CDR3 nucleotides are TGTGCCACCAGACGGTCCGTAGATACGCAGTATTTT.

This clonotype has a handful of counts. The V and J genes are TRBV14 and TRBJ2-3, with TRBD2 as a possible D gene (6 bases). V was shortened by 6 bases and J by 8 bases, with 15 bases between the two germline ends. Per the germline V gene, CDR1 is SGHDN and CDR2 is FVKESK. This CDR3 is built from 13 residues. CDR3 region: CASRGGIAGTQYF. The CDR3 DNA reads as TGTGCCAGCAGGGGAGGAATTGCCGGTACGCAGTATTTT.

The V gene is TRBV28, the J gene TRBJ2-1; 7 bases agree with TRBD1. CDR1 MDHEN and CDR2 SYDVKM come from the germline V gene. V was pared by 6 bases and J by 4 bases, with 9 bases of the junction left unmatched. The CDR3 length is 15 residues. The CDR3 coding sequence is TGTGCCAGCAGCGGAAGGGACAGAAGATACAATGAGCAGTTCTTC. It encodes CASSGRDRRYNEQFF. Based on the CDR3 plus reference TRBV28 and TRBJ2-1, the full variable domain is DVKVTQSSRYLVKRTGEKVFLECVQDMDHENMFWYRQDPGLGLRLIYFSYDVKMKEKGDIPEGYSVSREKKERFSLILESASTNQTSMYLCASSGRDRRYNEQFFGPGTRLTVL.

This sequence joins TRBV27 and TRBJ2-1, with 12 positions matching TRBD2. V lost 7 bases and J lost 9; bases outside the gene matches: 13. The germline V gene encodes CDR1 MNHEY and CDR2 SMNVEV (reference sequence). The length of the CDR3 is 16 residues. CDR3: CASTTSLAGGGGEQFF. In DNA form, the CDR3 reads TGTGCCAGCACCACGTCGCTAGCGGGAGGGGGTGGTGAGCAGTTCTTC.

CDR3 loop: CASSPQKNEQFF. Here the CDR3 DNA reads TGTGCCAGCAGCCCCCAGAAAAATGAGCAGTTCTTC. The V and J genes are TRBV7-2 and TRBJ2-1, with no clear D. V lost 5 bases and J lost 7, with 9 bases in between. The CDR3 extends over 12 amino acids. The germline V gene encodes CDR1 SGHTA and CDR2 FQGNSA.

The chain uses TRBV6-5 and TRBJ1-3; D is uncertain. The CDR3 totals 15 residues. Trimming cost V 3 bases and J 0 bases, with 9 bases left between them. Germline V gives CDR1 MNHEY, CDR2 SVGAGI. The CDR3 is CASSYRQNSGNTIYF. CDR3 bases: TGTGCCAGCAGTTATAGACAAAACTCTGGAAACACCATATATTTT.

Ten or more counts support this clonotype. The chain combines TRBV7-9 with TRBJ2-2; D call uncertain. The CDR3 has 17 residues. Trimming took 3 bases from V and 3 from J, leaving 17 bases between them. Germline CDR1 is SEHNR and CDR2 is FQNEAQ (reference sequence). CDR3 DNA sequence: TGTGCCAGCAGCTTTGCATCCGGGCTTGCCTACACCGGGGAGCTGTTTTTT. Residues: CASSFASGLAYTGELFF.

The chain recombines TRBV4-3 with TRBJ2-1; 14 nucleotides align to TRBD2. CDR1 LGHNA and CDR2 YSLEER come from the germline V gene. The V segment lost 1 base and the J segment 7 bases; nucleotides outside the gene matches: 3. CDR3 size: 16 residues. The CDR3 sequence is CASSQGGLAGENEQFF. The CDR3 bases are TGCGCCAGCAGCCAAGGGGGACTAGCGGGAGAAAATGAGCAGTTCTTC.

This clonotype has a handful of counts. V is TRBV5-6 and J is TRBJ2-3; 10 bases align to TRBD2. Per germline, CDR1 SGHDT and CDR2 YYEEEE. V was clipped by 1 base and J by 0 bases; unmatched bases: 2. CDR3 length: 16 amino acids. The CDR3 DNA sequence: TGTGCCAGCAGCTTGCTAGCGGGAGTCAGCACAGATACGCAGTATTTT. The encoded protein is CASSLLAGVSTDTQYF.

This clonotype turned up a few times. Here the CDR3 reads CASSYRGLTARTGETQYF. The CDR3 DNA reads TGTGCCAGCAGTTACCGGGGGCTTACAGCGCGGACTGGAGAGACCCAGTACTTC. This sequence joins TRBV6-2 or TRBV6-3 and TRBJ2-5, with D perhaps given as TRBD1 or TRBD2 (6 bases each). CDR1 is MNHEY and CDR2 is SVGEGT in the germline V gene. Trimming removed 2 bases from V and 4 bases from J, with 23 bases in between. CDR3 length: 18 amino acids.

This clonotype showed up just a few times. The chain carries TRBV5-1 and TRBJ2-1; 13 bases are a match to TRBD2. The ends lost 4 bases at V and 6 bases at J; junction bases unmatched: 4. Germline lookup yields CDR1 SGHRS and CDR2 YFSETQ. The CDR3 has 15 residues. CDR3 protein: CASSPGLAGPNEQFF. Written as DNA, the CDR3 is TGCGCCAGCAGCCCGGGACTAGCGGGGCCCAATGAGCAGTTCTTC.

The chain carries TRBV20-1 and TRBJ2-7; a weak D match, TRBD2 (6 bases). V shed 4 bases and J shed 2 bases, with 12 bases lying between them. Germline CDR1 and CDR2: DFQATT and SNEGSKA (reference sequence). The CDR3 totals 13 residues. CDR3 protein: CSAKSGLTYEQYF. The CDR3 bases are TGCAGTGCTAAAAGCGGGCTCACCTACGAGCAGTACTTC.

This clonotype was picked up a small number of times. The rearrangement uses TRBV7-2 and TRBJ1-4; 7 nucleotides match TRBD1. The junction had 10 bases not matched to a gene; V was cut back by 5 bases and J by 7 bases. The length of the CDR3 is 15 residues. CDR1 and CDR2 from the germline V gene are SGHTA and FQGNSA. The CDR3 sequence: CASSPVRDSTEKLFF. CDR3 nucleotide sequence: TGTGCCAGCAGCCCCGTCCGGGACAGTACTGAAAAACTGTTTTTT.